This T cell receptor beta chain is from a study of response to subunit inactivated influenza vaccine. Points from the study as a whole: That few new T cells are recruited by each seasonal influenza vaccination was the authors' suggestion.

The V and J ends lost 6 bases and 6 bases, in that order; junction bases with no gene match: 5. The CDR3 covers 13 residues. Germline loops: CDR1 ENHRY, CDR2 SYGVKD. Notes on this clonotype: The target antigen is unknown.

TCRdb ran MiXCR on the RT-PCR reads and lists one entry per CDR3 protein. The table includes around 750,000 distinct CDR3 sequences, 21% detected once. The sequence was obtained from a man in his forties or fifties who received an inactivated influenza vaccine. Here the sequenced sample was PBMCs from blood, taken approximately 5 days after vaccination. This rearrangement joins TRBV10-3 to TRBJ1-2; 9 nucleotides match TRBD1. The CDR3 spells CAISTGGRNGYTF. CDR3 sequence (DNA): TGTGCCATCAGCACAGGGGGCAGGAATGGCTACACCTTC.